This T cell receptor (beta chain) was sequenced in a study of cytomegalovirus exposure and HLA in healthy donors. Overall study results and limits: A prior analysis recorded that most TCR beta V segments were productive about 87% or about 30% of the time. One variant, a missense change in DCLRE1C, was linked in a later analysis to TCR beta V- and J-gene trimming.

Concerning this clone itself: What it recognizes is unknown.

Per germline, CDR1 MGHRA and CDR2 YSYEKL. With V trimmed by 1 base and J by 4 bases, 14 bases remained unmatched. The CDR3 loop spans 20 amino acids. This cohort consisted of healthy bone marrow donors. 13 Jbeta primers and 60 Vbeta primers were used for the PCR. Repertoires were generated with immunoSEQ multiplex PCR, while TCRdb's copy carries only in-frame clones and drops some. The sample yields 30,000 to 40,000 clones, of which the top ten take up 3.4%. Sequenced: PBMCs. The TCR sequence derives from a woman in her forties in good health and CMV-seropositive. The rearrangement uses TRBV4-1 and TRBJ2-1; TRBD2 matches at 12 bases. Here the CDR3 reads CASSQVFSGTSGWEYNEQFF. CDR3 coding DNA: TGCGCCAGCAGCCAAGTCTTCTCCGGGACTAGCGGGTGGGAATACAATGAGCAGTTCTTC.